Listed below are T cell receptor beta chains from one sample, sequenced in a study of blood T cell repertoires in COVID-19. Using immunoSEQ multiplex PCR, the repertoire was profiled, and TCRdb retains in-frame clones only, with some absent. The table has 150,000 to 200,000 clones, approximately 86% seen once. Material for sequencing was peripheral blood. The receptors originated from a woman older than 75 with active or convalescent COVID-19. The CDR3 runs from the conserved cysteine through the conserved F or W. The D gene is left open where the match is weak. Expanded clones get a size class; other rows say once, few or many, or leave the size out.

j_call: TRBJ2-3; v_call: TRBV4-1; clone_size: .; d_call: TRBD1; cdr3_length: 15; cdr3_aa: CASSQGPGGADTQYF; cdr3_nt: TGCGCCAGCAGCCAGGGGCCAGGGGGCGCAGATACGCAGTATTTT
j_call: TRBJ1-2; v_call: TRBV4-2; clone_size: .; d_call: .; cdr3_length: 12; cdr3_aa: CASSQQNYGYTF; cdr3_nt: TGTGCCAGCAGCCAACAAAACTATGGCTACACCTTC
j_call: TRBJ2-4; v_call: TRBV19; clone_size: few; d_call: TRBD1; cdr3_length: 15; cdr3_aa: CASSSTGTGGNIQYF; cdr3_nt: TGTGCCAGTAGTTCGACCGGGACAGGGGGAAACATTCAGTACTTC
j_call: TRBJ2-1; v_call: TRBV5-8; clone_size: .; d_call: .; cdr3_length: 17; cdr3_aa: CASPNGLGVMAGNEQFF; cdr3_nt: TGTGCCAGCCCAAATGGTCTCGGGGTGATGGCTGGAAATGAGCAGTTCTTC
j_call: TRBJ1-1; v_call: TRBV18; clone_size: .; d_call: .; cdr3_length: 12; cdr3_aa: CASSATDSEAFF; cdr3_nt: TGTGCCAGCTCAGCGACAGATTCTGAAGCTTTCTTT
j_call: TRBJ2-3; v_call: TRBV6-2/TRBV6-3; clone_size: .; d_call: TRBD2; cdr3_length: 17; cdr3_aa: CASSYLPSGRLADTQYF; cdr3_nt: TGTGCCAGCAGTTACCTCCCTAGCGGCAGACTGGCAGATACGCAGTATTTT
j_call: TRBJ1-1; v_call: TRBV6-5; clone_size: few; d_call: .; cdr3_length: 15; cdr3_aa: CASSYSRGGDTEAFF; cdr3_nt: TGTGCCAGCAGTTACTCACGGGGAGGTGACACTGAAGCTTTCTTT
j_call: TRBJ2-7; v_call: TRBV6-5; clone_size: .; d_call: TRBD1; cdr3_length: 13; cdr3_aa: CASRRDRDYEQYF; cdr3_nt: TGTGCCAGCAGGCGCGACAGGGACTACGAGCAGTACTTC
j_call: TRBJ2-1; v_call: TRBV7-3; clone_size: .; d_call: .; cdr3_length: 12; cdr3_aa: CASSSQGNEQFF; cdr3_nt: TGTGCCAGCAGCTCCCAGGGAAATGAGCAGTTCTTC
j_call: TRBJ1-1; v_call: TRBV5-1; clone_size: once; d_call: .; cdr3_length: 13; cdr3_aa: CASSLDGGTEAFF; cdr3_nt: TGCGCCAGCAGCTTGGACGGGGGCACTGAAGCTTTCTTT